The 30 T cell receptor beta chains reported below all come from one sample, sequenced in a study of technical replicates of blood from several donors. TCRdb keeps only in-frame clones here, not all; method: immunoSEQ multiplex PCR. The table records approximately 73,000 clones, roughly 97% of them present only once. The material sequenced was T cells isolated from PBMCs. Receptors were obtained from a human donor in good health.

The chain carries TRBV6-5 and TRBJ1-1; a possible D gene is TRBD1 (6 bases). Germline-derived CDR1 and CDR2 are MNHEY and SVGAGI. V lost 7 bases and J 5 bases, leaving 17 bases between the germline ends. This CDR3 spans 14 amino acids. CDR3 protein: CASTQTGPWTEAFF. CDR3 nucleotide sequence: TGTGCCAGCACCCAAACAGGGCCTTGGACTGAAGCTTTCTTT.

The chain joins TRBV9 to TRBJ1-2; 7 bases agree with TRBD1. CDR1 and CDR2 (germline): SGDLS, YYNGEE. The CDR3 has 17 residues. V shed 0 bases, J shed 4 bases, and the junction held 12 bases outside the gene matches. The CDR3 DNA follows: TGTGCCAGCAGCGTAGATTCTGTTCTCGGGACAGCCTATGGCTACACCTTC. This encodes CASSVDSVLGTAYGYTF.

The rearrangement uses TRBV23-1 and TRBJ1-1, with D possibly being TRBD1 (6 bases). TRBV23-1 is known as an ORF, though its function is uncertain. The CDR3 runs to 15 residues. V was cut by 0 bases and J by 5 bases, with 13 bases left in between. Here the CDR3 DNA reads TGCGCCAGCAGTCAATCGCACCACAGGGATACTGAAGCTTTCTTT. It is translated as CASSQSHHRDTEAFF.

This clone was seen only once. The chain carries TRBV19 and TRBJ2-5; TRBD1 agrees at 7 bases. V trimming: 6 bases; J trimming: 4 bases; junction bases outside the gene matches: 8. This CDR3 spans 14 amino acids. Per germline, CDR1 LNHDA and CDR2 SQIVND (reference sequence). CDR3 DNA sequence: TGTGCCAGTAGCTTAAGAGGGGGCGGAGAGACCCAGTACTTC. Amino acid sequence: CASSLRGGGETQYF.

This sequence joins TRBV6-5 and TRBJ2-3, with D possibly matching TRBD1 (5 bases). Germline CDR1 MNHEY, CDR2 SVGAGI. Trimming shortened V by 6 bases and J by 2 bases, and 9 bases separated the two germline ends. This CDR3 contains 13 residues. In DNA, the CDR3 is TGTGCCAGCAGGGACATCGTCACAGATACGCAGTATTTT. It yields the protein CASRDIVTDTQYF.

This clone is a singleton in its sample. The CDR3 region has the DNA TGCGCCAGCAGTGAGTCGAGCAGGGAAGGTGGCTACACCTTC. Protein sequence: CASSESSREGGYTF. The chain recombines TRBV10-1 with TRBJ1-2, with D perhaps TRBD1 (5 bases). Germline V gives CDR1 WNHNN, CDR2 SYGVQD (reference sequence). CDR3 length: 14 amino acids. V was trimmed by 0 bases and J by 7 bases, leaving 12 bases between them.

V and J are TRBV4-1 and TRBJ1-5, with a tentative D call TRBD1 (5 bases). V lost 4 bases and J lost 2, with 12 bases in between. Germline-derived CDR1 and CDR2 are MGHRA and YSYEKL. The CDR3 is 15 residues long. This CDR3 reads CASSPRVWGNQPQHF. The CDR3 DNA reads TGCGCCAGCAGCCCCAGGGTTTGGGGCAATCAGCCCCAGCATTTT.

CDR3 bases: TGTGCCAGCAGCGTGACTGGCGGGAACACCGGGGAGCTGTTTTTT. The encoded protein is CASSVTGGNTGELFF. The genes are TRBV9 and TRBJ2-2, with no clear D. CDR3 length: 15 residues. Germline loops: CDR1 SGDLS, CDR2 YYNGEE. V gave up 2 bases and J gave up 1 base, with 9 bases separating them.

This chain connects TRBV7-2 to TRBJ1-2; TRBD1 might be the D (6 bases). Trimming pared 5 bases from V and 0 bases from J, leaving 13 bases between. CDR3 length equals 15 residues. The V gene's germline CDR1 is SGHTA and CDR2 FQGNSA. CDR3 amino acids: CASSTNRDTNYGYTF. The DNA for the CDR3 is TGTGCCAGCAGCACCAACCGGGACACTAACTATGGCTACACCTTC.

The chain carries TRBV2 and TRBJ2-1; D is ambiguous. Germline V gene sequence: CDR1 SNHLY, CDR2 FYNNEI. V was clipped by 3 bases and J by 9 bases, with 12 bases between them. There are 13 residues in the CDR3. For the CDR3, the DNA is TGTGCCAGCAGTGATTCTTCCGTAGTTGAGCAGTTCTTC. This translates into CASSDSSVVEQFF.

This clone was found once. V gene TRBV5-4 combines with J gene TRBJ1-2; 9 bases match TRBD1. Trimming at V came to 4 bases and at J to 6 bases, leaving 4 bases not matched to a gene. Germline V gene sequence: CDR1 SGHNT, CDR2 YYREEE (reference sequence). The CDR3 contains 13 residues. The CDR3: CASSPRTGDGYTF. The CDR3 coding sequence is TGTGCCAGCAGCCCCCGGACAGGGGATGGCTACACCTTC.

The V call is TRBV6-4, the J call TRBJ2-1, with no clear D. Looked up from germline, CDR1 is MRHNA and CDR2 is SNTAGT. The CDR3 loop spans 12 amino acids. Trimming took 2 bases from V and 4 from J, leaving 3 bases between them. In DNA form, the CDR3 reads TGTGCCAGCAGTGACCTATACAATGAGCAGTTCTTC. Translation: CASSDLYNEQFF.

CDR3 loop: CASSQDGGLPSTDTQYF. The CDR3 nucleotides read TGCGCCAGCAGCCAAGATGGCGGACTTCCTAGCACAGATACGCAGTATTTT. The chain couples TRBV4-3 to TRBJ2-3; tentative D call: TRBD2 (5 bases). Trimming removed 0 bases at V and 0 bases at J, with 13 bases between. The CDR3 contains 17 residues. The germline CDR1 and CDR2 sequences are LGHNA and YSLEER.

The count of this clone is one. The rearrangement joins TRBV11-3 to TRBJ1-5; 7 bases map to TRBD1. Looked up from germline, CDR1 is SGHNT and CDR2 is YENEEA. The CDR3 consists of 15 residues. Trimming removed 4 bases from V and 5 bases from J; junction bases left unmatched: 8. The CDR3 nucleotides read TGTGCCAGCAGCTCGGGACAGCCTATTCATCAGCCCCAGCATTTT. It yields the protein CASSSGQPIHQPQHF.

This chain links TRBV4-1 with TRBJ1-5; D perhaps matches TRBD1 (6 bases). Germline V gene data show CDR1 as MGHRA and CDR2 as YSYEKL. Trimming pared 1 base from V and 4 bases from J, leaving 8 bases between. The CDR3 totals 14 residues. The CDR3, as DNA: TGCGCCAGCAGCCAAGGCAGGGGAAATCAGCCCCAGCATTTT. Encoded protein: CASSQGRGNQPQHF.

The chain couples TRBV6-1 to TRBJ2-3; 8 bases line up with TRBD2. CDR1 is MNHNS and CDR2 is SASEGT in the germline V gene. This CDR3 has 16 amino acids. The ends lost 2 bases at V and 2 bases at J; junction bases unmatched: 6. CDR3 region: CASSERTSSYTDTQYF. In DNA form, the CDR3 reads TGTGCCAGCAGTGAAAGGACTAGCTCATACACAGATACGCAGTATTTT.

This rearrangement joins TRBV11-3 to TRBJ2-3; 7 bases are a match to TRBD1. The CDR3 has 13 amino acids. The germline gives CDR1 SGHNT, CDR2 YENEEA. Unmatched junction bases numbered 2, after V lost 3 bases and J lost 5 bases. CDR3 in DNA: TGTGCCAGCAGCTTGACAGGGATAGATACGCAGTATTTT. Its translation is CASSLTGIDTQYF.

The chain links TRBV6-1 to TRBJ2-1, with D possibly being TRBD1 (6 bases). This CDR3 comprises 16 residues. The ends were cut back, 3 bases at V and 4 bases at J, with 16 bases in the middle. CDR1 is MNHNS and CDR2 is SASEGT in the germline V gene. This CDR3 is CASSDLRGNRYNEQFF. The CDR3 DNA reads TGTGCCAGCAGTGACTTAAGGGGGAACCGGTACAATGAGCAGTTCTTC.

The chain links TRBV9 to TRBJ2-7; D might be TRBD2 (5 bases). CDR1 is SGDLS, CDR2 YYNGEE, per germline. This CDR3 has 14 residues. With 3 bases removed from V and 3 bases from J, the gap between germline ends came to 13 bases. The DNA of the CDR3 is TGTGCCAGCAGCGCCAGAGCGGCGCACTACGAGCAGTACTTC. It yields the protein CASSARAAHYEQYF.

The chain joins TRBV7-8 to TRBJ2-4, with D maybe TRBD2 (6 bases). The germline V and J ends were trimmed by 5 bases and 4 bases, with 21 bases remaining between them. The CDR3 length is 17 residues. Per germline, CDR1 SGHVS and CDR2 FQNEAQ. CDR3 amino acids: CASSPIGYTGTKNIQYF. In nucleotides, the CDR3 is TGTGCCAGCAGCCCAATTGGGTATACGGGGACTAAAAACATTCAGTACTTC.

The chain carries TRBV5-6 and TRBJ1-5, with D perhaps matching TRBD1 (6 bases). Germline CDR1 reads SGHDT; CDR2 reads YYEEEE. This CDR3 contains 13 residues. Trimming removed 4 bases from V and 7 bases from J, with 12 bases in between. CDR3 coding DNA: TGTGCCAGCAGCCGGTGGGGGCCCCAGCCCCAGCATTTT. It codes for CASSRWGPQPQHF. The full variable domain, in which reference TRBV5-6 and TRBJ1-5 provide the parts outside the CDR3, is DAGVTQSPTHLIKTRGQQVTLRCSPKSGHDTVSWYQQALGQGPQFIFQYYEEEERQRGNFPDRFSGHQFPNYSSELNVNALLLGDSALYLCASSRWGPQPQHFGDGTRLSIL.

The rearrangement links TRBV12-5 to TRBJ2-1; 9 nucleotides match TRBD2. The V gene end was trimmed by 2 bases and the J gene end by 4 bases; junction bases not matched to a gene: 3. The CDR3 is made up of 15 amino acids. Germline CDR1 reads LGHNT; CDR2 reads FRNRAP. CDR3 nucleotide sequence: TGTGCTAGTGGTTTGCGTAGCGGGAGATACAATGAGCAGTTCTTC. Encoded protein: CASGLRSGRYNEQFF.

The CDR3 is CASSLGLGNYNEQFF. CDR3 sequence (DNA): TGTGCCAGCAGTCTAGGACTAGGAAACTACAATGAGCAGTTCTTC. The chain uses TRBV27 and TRBJ2-1; 7 bases fit TRBD2. CDR1 MNHEY and CDR2 SMNVEV come from the germline V gene (reference sequence). The CDR3 runs to 15 residues. J gave up 3 bases and V 5 bases, and 7 bases lay outside the gene matches.

The chain uses TRBV28 and TRBJ2-3; D unclear. This CDR3 spans 13 amino acids. Trimming pared 6 bases from V and 2 bases from J, leaving 9 bases between. Germline CDR1 is MDHEN and CDR2 is SYDVKM. CDR3 loop: CASSLPPTDTQYF. For the CDR3, the DNA is TGTGCCAGCAGCCTCCCCCCCACAGATACGCAGTATTTT.

The chain joins TRBV7-6 to TRBJ2-5, with D possibly TRBD1 on 6 matching bases. CDR1 is SGHVS, CDR2 FNYEAQ, per germline. Deletions cut 6 bases from V and 5 bases from J, with 19 bases between. The CDR3 is made up of 15 amino acids. CDR3 sequence: CASRFRTADLETQYF. CDR3 nucleotides: TGTGCCAGCAGATTCCGGACAGCCGATCTGGAGACCCAGTACTTC.

The gene calls are TRBV2 and TRBJ1-1; TRBD1 matches at 8 bases. The CDR3 loop spans 16 amino acids. V dropped 4 bases and J dropped 3; count of bases not matched to a gene: 10. From germline, CDR1 is SNHLY and CDR2 FYNNEI. The CDR3 sequence is CASSASGGVLDTEAFF. CDR3 in DNA: TGTGCCAGCAGTGCGTCAGGGGGCGTCTTGGACACTGAAGCTTTCTTT.

The chain employs TRBV27 and TRBJ2-1, with 7 nucleotides matching TRBD2. Germline trimming cut 6 bases from V and 10 bases from J; bases unmatched to any gene: 9. The length of the CDR3 is 13 residues. Germline V CDR1 and CDR2: MNHEY, SMNVEV (reference sequence). CDR3 amino acids: CASRRAGVDEQFF. Written as DNA, the CDR3 is TGTGCCAGCAGGAGGGCGGGAGTTGACGAGCAGTTCTTC.

The chain carries TRBV11-3 and TRBJ1-1; 7 bases align to TRBD1. With 2 bases clipped from V and 1 base from J, the junction kept 1 base outside the gene matches. This CDR3 comprises 14 residues. From germline, CDR1 is SGHNT and CDR2 YENEEA. The CDR3 reads CASSLRQGNTEAFF. In DNA, the CDR3 is TGTGCCAGCAGCTTAAGACAGGGGAACACTGAAGCTTTCTTT.

The chain carries TRBV5-1 and TRBJ1-1; 7 bases fit TRBD1. This CDR3 has 15 residues. The J segment lost 5 bases and the V segment lost 4 bases, leaving 11 bases of the junction unmatched. Germline CDR1 and CDR2: SGHRS and YFSETQ. CDR3 sequence (DNA): TGCGCCAGCAGCCCATGGACAGGCCAAGGGACTGAAGCTTTCTTT. It yields the protein CASSPWTGQGTEAFF.

Here the CDR3 reads CASSLRDSGEKLFF. The CDR3, as DNA: TGTGCCAGCAGCCTCCGGGACAGCGGTGAAAAACTGTTTTTT. The chain couples TRBV7-9 to TRBJ1-4; 7 nucleotides align to TRBD1. Unmatched junction bases numbered 7, after V lost 5 bases and J lost 7 bases. The CDR3 covers 14 residues. Germline lookup yields CDR1 SEHNR and CDR2 FQNEAQ (reference sequence).